This T cell receptor beta chain appears in the sequencing data of a study of beta chain features in type 1 diabetes. The study, taken as a whole, reports: Relative to healthy donors, patients appeared to have naive, central memory and Treg TCRB repertoires that were more similar. Patients and controls would share equally any PCR tilt toward shorter templates. Moderate but significant shortening of TCRB CDR3s was recorded in all four CD4+ subsets from Type 1 diabetes patients.

Every single donor gave one heparinised blood draw, and these averaged roughly 100 mL. With respect to this clone: Its antigen is not identified.

CDR1 is LGHNA and CDR2 is YSLEER in the germline V gene. This CDR3 spans 14 amino acids. V lost 4 bases, J lost 4 bases, and 3 bases stayed unmatched. Every bit of the isolated RNA underwent reverse transcription, so sequencing read expressed TCRB transcripts. TCRdb keeps only in-frame clones here, not all; method: immunoSEQ multiplex PCR. This sample yields 860,000 or so clones, of which roughly a sixth are seen a single time; 0.02% to 0.03% belongs to the top ten. The specimen was naive CD4+ T cells from blood. The chain combines TRBV4-3 with TRBJ2-1; 8 bases match TRBD2. The receptor was derived from a woman aged 18-29 years in good health. Here the CDR3 reads CASSRAGEYNEQFF. The CDR3 DNA sequence: TGCGCCAGCAGCCGAGCGGGAGAGTACAATGAGCAGTTCTTC.